One sample yielded the 10 T cell receptor beta chains listed below, sequenced in a study of graft-versus-host responses after intestinal transplantation. Clones were sequenced by immunoSEQ multiplex PCR, and TCRdb holds only the in-frame ones, with some missing. The table shows around 64,000 clones, with about 94% occurring only once. The antigens these receptors bind are not known. Sequenced material: unstimulated CD4+ T cells sorted from spleen or lymph node cells, taken before transplant. Receptors originate from a human donor who was the organ donor for an intestinal transplant.

This sequence joins TRBV18 and TRBJ1-1; D is unresolved. V shed 5 bases and J shed 1 base, with 5 bases lying between them. Germline V gene lookup returns CDR1 KGHSH and CDR2 LQKENI. This CDR3 comprises 12 residues. The CDR3 DNA is TGTGCCAGCTCAACACGGAACACTGAAGCTTTCTTT. Protein product: CASSTRNTEAFF.

The chain recombines TRBV9 with TRBJ2-2; D may be TRBD1 (5 bases). In germline, CDR1 is SGDLS, CDR2 YYNGEE. The CDR3 sequence is 15 residues long. V lost 0 bases, J lost 1 base, and 7 bases lay in between. The DNA of the CDR3 is TGTGCCAGCAGCGTAGCGCAGGGGAACACCGGGGAGCTGTTTTTT. As protein: CASSVAQGNTGELFF.

This chain links TRBV18 with TRBJ1-1; D is undetermined. This CDR3 region has 15 residues. Trimming stripped 1 base from V and 1 base from J, with 10 bases between. Germline loops: CDR1 KGHSH, CDR2 LQKENI. CDR3 DNA sequence: TGTGCCAGCTCACCACGAGGCAGTTCGAACACTGAAGCTTTCTTT. This sequence encodes CASSPRGSSNTEAFF.

This sequence joins TRBV19 and TRBJ2-3; the D is unclear. Per germline, CDR1 LNHDA and CDR2 SQIVND (reference sequence). V lost 7 bases and J 3 bases, leaving 8 bases between the germline ends. The CDR3 is made up of 12 amino acids. CDR3 in amino acids: CASTPGTDTQYF. CDR3 DNA: TGTGCCAGTACTCCCGGGACAGATACGCAGTATTTT.

The chain uses TRBV7-9 and TRBJ2-5; D not resolved. Trimming took off 5 bases at V and 4 bases at J, with 17 bases between the two ends. CDR1 and CDR2 from the germline V gene are SEHNR and FQNEAQ (reference sequence). The CDR3 covers 15 residues. CDR3 coding DNA: TGTGCCAGCAGCCCCGGCGGCGCGGTGGGAGAGACCCAGTACTTC. This translates into CASSPGGAVGETQYF.

The rearrangement joins TRBV5-4 to TRBJ2-7; tentatively, D is TRBD2 (5 bases). Trimming shortened V by 2 bases and J by 0 bases, and 9 bases separated the two germline ends. CDR1 is SGHNT, CDR2 YYREEE, per germline (reference sequence). CDR3 length: 14 residues. The CDR3 here is CASSLSTSSYEQYF. The CDR3 DNA reads as TGTGCCAGCAGCTTAAGCACTAGCTCCTACGAGCAGTACTTC.

The CDR3 coding sequence is TGTGCCTGGACCCACGACACTGAAGCTTTCTTT. Amino acids: CAWTHDTEAFF. V and J are TRBV30 and TRBJ1-1; D remains ambiguous. Germline V gives CDR1 GTSNPN, CDR2 SVGIG (reference sequence). The V gene lost 4 bases and the J gene lost 3 bases, with 6 bases spanning the gap. The CDR3 is 11 residues long.

The chain couples TRBV5-1 to TRBJ1-1; weak D call: TRBD1 (6 bases). From germline, CDR1 is SGHRS and CDR2 YFSETQ. Trimming pared 6 bases from V and 1 base from J, leaving 19 bases between. The CDR3 is 16 residues long. Here the CDR3 DNA reads TGCGCCAGCACCTCCGGCCAGGGGATCACGAACACTGAAGCTTTCTTT. Translation gives CASTSGQGITNTEAFF.

In nucleotides, the CDR3 is TGCGCCAGCAGCTTGCCCTGGACAGGGATCCACAATGAGCAGTTCTTC. The encoded protein is CASSLPWTGIHNEQFF. The chain recombines TRBV5-1 with TRBJ2-1; 8 bases fit TRBD1. J was trimmed by 5 bases and V by 1 base; bases with no gene match: 8. Germline V CDR1 and CDR2: SGHRS, YFSETQ. The CDR3 loop spans 16 amino acids.

The rearrangement uses TRBV29-1 and TRBJ2-7; 8 nucleotides line up with TRBD1. Germline loops: CDR1 SQVTM, CDR2 ANQGSEA. The CDR3 has 13 amino acids. With 5 bases clipped from V and 6 bases from J, the junction kept 9 bases outside the gene matches. The CDR3 nucleotides read TGCAGCGTTTCCGGGGAGACAGGGGTCGAGCAGTACTTC. The encoded protein is CSVSGETGVEQYF.